These 18 T cell receptor beta chains share one sample of origin, sequenced in a study of early T cells in non-severe SARS-CoV-2 infection. Each CDR3 protein gets one entry after TCRdb re-called the 5' RACE reads with MiXCR. The table lists 20,000 to 30,000 distinct CDR3 sequences, about 4% of them singletons. Source material: whole blood. The receptor source for this set is an adult who was a healthcare worker with PCR-confirmed SARS-CoV-2 infection or an uninfected control (not recorded which).

This clonotype was seen only a few times. V and J are TRBV28 and TRBJ2-7, with D possibly matching TRBD1 (5 bases). The CDR3 loop spans 11 amino acids. V gave up 8 bases and J gave up 3 bases, with 8 bases separating them. Germline V gene lookup returns CDR1 MDHEN and CDR2 SYDVKM. The CDR3, as DNA: TGTGCCAGCTACAGGAACTACGAGCAGTACTTC. The encoded protein is CASYRNYEQYF.

This clonotype was picked up many times. This chain joins TRBV5-1 and TRBJ1-1; D possibly corresponds to TRBD1 (5 bases). CDR1 SGHRS and CDR2 YFSETQ come from the germline V gene. The germline V and J ends were trimmed by 1 base and 1 base, with 14 bases remaining between them. CDR3 length equals 16 residues. This chain's CDR3 is CASSLTPGTTNTEAFF. CDR3 nucleotide sequence: TGCGCCAGCAGCTTGACTCCAGGGACGACGAACACTGAAGCTTTCTTT. Based on the CDR3 plus reference TRBV5-1 and TRBJ1-1, the full variable domain is KAGVTQTPRYLIKTRGQQVTLSCSPISGHRSVSWYQQTPGQGLQFLFEYFSETQRNKGNFPGRFSGRQFSNSRSEMNVSTLELGDSALYLCASSLTPGTTNTEAFFGQGTRLTVV.

This clonotype was observed many times. V is TRBV5-1 and J is TRBJ2-7; no definite D call. CDR1 and CDR2 from the germline V gene are SGHRS and YFSETQ. Deletions cut 0 bases from V and 3 bases from J, with 4 bases between. The CDR3 is made up of 12 amino acids. The DNA of the CDR3 is TGCGCCAGCAGCTTGGGGGGCTACGAGCAGTACTTC. Encoded protein: CASSLGGYEQYF.

Many counts were recorded for this clonotype. J is TRBJ1-5 and V is TRBV10-3, with a possible D match to TRBD1 (5 bases). CDR3 size: 14 residues. Between the trimmed V and J ends, which lost 3 bases and 3 bases, there was a span of 9 bases. Germline CDR1 and CDR2: ENHRY and SYGVKD. The CDR3 here is CAISELGDNQPQHF. The CDR3 DNA reads TGTGCCATCAGTGAATTGGGGGACAATCAGCCCCAGCATTTT.

This chain uses TRBV18 with TRBJ1-5, with D maybe TRBD1 (5 bases). The germline gives CDR1 KGHSH, CDR2 LQKENI. Deletions cut 3 bases from V and 0 bases from J, with 9 bases between. The length of the CDR3 is 15 residues. CDR3 nucleotide sequence: TGTGCCAGCTCACCGCAAGGGGCTAGCAATCAGCCCCAGCATTTT. Translation: CASSPQGASNQPQHF. Full variable domain (outside the CDR3, taken from reference TRBV18 and TRBJ1-5): NAGVMQNPRHLVRRRGQEARLRCSPMKGHSHVYWYRQLPEEGLKFMVYLQKENIIDESGMPKERFSAEFPKEGPSILRIQQVVRGDSAAYFCASSPQGASNQPQHFGDGTRLSIL.

The rearrangement joins TRBV25-1 to TRBJ1-4; the D gene is possibly TRBD1 (5 bases). CDR1 is MGHDK and CDR2 is SYGVNS in the germline V gene. The germline V and J ends were trimmed by 3 bases and 6 bases, with 11 bases remaining between them. The CDR3 has 14 residues. CDR3 DNA sequence: TGTGCCAGCAGTGACCTTCAGGGCGATGAAAAACTGTTTTTT. It specifies CASSDLQGDEKLFF.

The table lists this clonotype with many counts. V and J are TRBV4-1 and TRBJ1-2; D perhaps matches TRBD1 (6 bases). The germline V and J ends were trimmed by 5 bases and 3 bases, with 16 bases remaining between them. The germline CDR1 and CDR2 sequences are MGHRA and YSYEKL. The CDR3 sequence is 15 residues long. CDR3 residues: CASSALDRSDYGYTF. CDR3 nucleotide sequence: TGCGCCAGCAGCGCCCTCGACAGGAGCGACTATGGCTACACCTTC.

This clonotype was detected only a few times. The chain couples TRBV20-1 to TRBJ2-2; 7 bases match TRBD1. The CDR3 is 14 residues long. Germline assignment: CDR1 DFQATT and CDR2 SNEGSKA (reference sequence). V was clipped by 6 bases and J by 0 bases; unmatched bases: 4. CDR3 bases: TGCAGTGCCCAGGGACAGACGAACACCGGGGAGCTGTTTTTT. Translated: CSAQGQTNTGELFF.

This clonotype was observed at least ten times. The rearrangement joins TRBV20-1 to TRBJ1-3; D may be TRBD1 (5 bases). CDR3 length: 16 amino acids. V dropped 3 bases and J dropped 0 bases, with 15 bases sitting between them. Germline V CDR1 and CDR2: DFQATT, SNEGSKA (reference sequence). CDR3 DNA sequence: TGCAGTGCTAGCGTTCGGGGACGAGACTCTGGAAACACCATATATTTT. Its translation: CSASVRGRDSGNTIYF.

V gene TRBV7-8 combines with J gene TRBJ2-3; the D is unclear. V was pared by 7 bases and J by 8 bases, with 10 bases between. CDR1 and CDR2 (germline): SGHVS, FQNEAQ. The CDR3 is 11 amino acids. The CDR3 DNA reads TGTGCCAGCACCCTGGATGTTACGCAGTATTTT. This encodes CASTLDVTQYF.

This clonotype has at least ten counts. The chain joins TRBV5-1 to TRBJ2-3; TRBD2 matches at 11 bases. This CDR3 has 15 residues. Germline loops: CDR1 SGHRS, CDR2 YFSETQ. V was clipped by 2 bases and J by 4 bases; unmatched bases: 3. The CDR3, as DNA: TGCGCCAGCAGCTTCACTAGCGGGAGAGCAGATACGCAGTATTTT. Protein sequence: CASSFTSGRADTQYF.

Many counts were recorded for this clonotype. J is TRBJ2-7 and V is TRBV5-1, with 8 bases matching TRBD2. After removal of 2 bases from V and 1 base from J, the junction contained 8 bases not matched to a gene. CDR1 and CDR2 (germline): SGHRS, YFSETQ. The CDR3 runs to 16 residues. The CDR3 loop reads CASSLEGTSLSYEQYF. For the CDR3, the DNA is TGCGCCAGCAGCTTAGAAGGGACTAGTCTATCCTACGAGCAGTACTTC.

This clonotype was counted ten times or more. The gene calls are TRBV7-2 and TRBJ2-3; D not certain. Trimming shortened V by 8 bases and J by 3 bases, and 15 bases separated the two germline ends. This CDR3 spans 14 amino acids. Per the germline V gene, CDR1 is SGHTA and CDR2 is FQGNSA. CDR3 sequence reads: CASRLTAGTDTQYF. The CDR3 DNA reads as TGTGCCAGCCGACTCACCGCCGGGACAGATACGCAGTATTTT.

This clonotype was seen many times. The chain carries TRBV7-2 and TRBJ1-3; D call uncertain. Germline V lookup: CDR1 SGHTA, CDR2 FQGNSA. V was shortened by 5 bases and J by 2 bases, with 7 bases between the two germline ends. This CDR3 region has 13 residues. The DNA of the CDR3 is TGTGCCAGCAGCCTACCCCCTGGAAACACCATATATTTT. This codes for CASSLPPGNTIYF.

This clonotype appeared many times. The chain is built from TRBV27 and TRBJ2-1, with D maybe TRBD2 (6 bases). Trimming took 5 bases from V and 2 from J, leaving 13 bases between them. CDR3 length equals 15 residues. Germline values: CDR1 MNHEY, CDR2 SMNVEV (reference sequence). CDR3 protein: CASSAPGLPYNEQFF. DNA of the CDR3: TGTGCCAGCAGTGCCCCTGGACTACCCTACAATGAGCAGTTCTTC.

The CDR3: CSVVQGPVDTQYF. In DNA form, the CDR3 reads TGCAGCGTAGTTCAGGGGCCGGTTGATACGCAGTATTTT. The rearrangement joins TRBV29-1 to TRBJ2-3, with a weak D call TRBD1 (6 bases). Per the germline V gene, CDR1 is SQVTM and CDR2 is ANQGSEA. This CDR3 region has 13 residues. V was trimmed by 6 bases and J by 6 bases, leaving 16 bases between them.

With respect to this clonotype: A much larger clone sits a single nucleotide away, making a read error possible. As the CDR3 is not closed by the conserved phenylalanine or tryptophan, this likely results from a read error. The chain recombines TRBV5-6 with TRBJ2-1; D is undetermined. Per the germline V gene, CDR1 is SGHDT and CDR2 is YYEEEE. With 0 bases removed from V and 10 bases from J, the gap between germline ends came to 14 bases. The CDR3 has 14 residues. DNA of the CDR3: TGTGCCAGCAGCTTGGCCCTGAGTTCCAGGGAGCAGTTCTCC. Translation gives CASSLALSSREQFS.

This clonotype has at least ten counts. V gene TRBV28 combines with J gene TRBJ1-1, with D perhaps matching TRBD1 (5 bases). The CDR3 has 12 residues. The V end was cut by 5 bases, the J end by 7 bases, with 11 bases between. Germline V gene sequence: CDR1 MDHEN, CDR2 SYDVKM. The CDR3: CASSPTGLEAFF. CDR3 in DNA: TGTGCCAGCAGTCCCACAGGCCTTGAAGCTTTCTTT.